This T cell receptor (beta chain) was obtained from a study of chemoradiotherapy in HPV16-positive cancers. Across the whole study: Two HPV16-positive patients' cells yielded candidate HPV-specific clones and common motifs. Study outcomes and limitations: Non-HPV-specific T cells did not expand in tumors during treatment, whereas candidate HPV-specific clones and E7-related motifs did. HPV-specific T cells were functionally defined from only a couple of HPV16-positive patients.

Using immunoSEQ multiplex PCR, the repertoire was profiled, and TCRdb retains in-frame clones only, with some absent. Among several thousand clones listed, about 70% were seen once. The CDR3 runs 16 residues. V lost 0 bases and J 5 bases, leaving 14 bases between the germline ends. The germline V gene has CDR1 SGHTA and CDR2 FQGNSA. Notes on this clone: Its antigen is undetermined.

The source is a human donor with HPV-associated anogenital cancer. The input for sequencing was tumor tissue, taken from a patient who underwent chemoradiotherapy. V and J are TRBV7-2 and TRBJ2-4; maybe TRBD2 (6 bases). DNA for the CDR3: TGTGCCAGCAGCTTAGCGCGGACGGGGAGGCAAAACATTCAGTACTTC. Translation gives CASSLARTGRQNIQYF.